The 28 T cell receptor beta chains reported below all come from one sample, sequenced in a study of post-analysis software for immune sequencing data (dated by TCRdb to between 2014 and 2017). Overall study results and their limits: Roughly 5 TRBV segments, including TRBV5-6, TRBV5-1 and TRBV20-1, were significantly more frequent in patients than controls.

Library creation used PCR. The reads were generated on an Illumina HiSeq 2500. Unique molecular identifiers were incorporated into TCR beta cDNA libraries to reduce PCR and sequencing biases. The public reads were reprocessed in TCRdb via fastp at Q25 and MiXCR, keeping in-frame beta chains. For every CDR3 protein sequence, its rows merge into one entry that carries the most common genes and DNA. The sample table contains hundreds of thousands of distinct CDR3 sequences; only one count was recorded for about 40% of them. The top ten hold under 5% of the sample. No antigen has been assigned to these receptors. Sequencing input: blood. All receptors derive from a girl aged 5-17 years with multiple sclerosis.

In this sample, this clonotype turned up many times. The rearrangement joins TRBV27 to TRBJ2-3, with 10 bases lining up with TRBD1. V shed 4 bases, J shed 1 base, and the junction held 5 bases outside the gene matches. Germline CDR1 MNHEY, CDR2 SMNVEV (reference sequence). This CDR3 is built from 16 residues. This CDR3 is CASSSLDRGGTDTQYF. The CDR3 DNA sequence: TGTGCCAGCAGTTCCCTGGACAGGGGGGGCACAGATACGCAGTATTTT.

In this sample, this clonotype turned up many times. CDR3 region: CSARGGTGRNQPQHF. CDR3 sequence (DNA): TGCAGTGCTAGAGGCGGGACAGGGCGCAATCAGCCCCAGCATTTT. The rearrangement links TRBV20-1 to TRBJ1-5; 9 nucleotides match TRBD1. Germline V gene data show CDR1 as DFQATT and CDR2 as SNEGSKA (reference sequence). CDR3 length equals 15 residues. The J segment lost 2 bases and the V segment lost 1 base, leaving 3 bases of the junction unmatched.

This clonotype was found a few times. This chain connects TRBV11-2 to TRBJ2-3; D remains unclear. In germline, CDR1 is SGHAT, CDR2 FQNNGV. The ends were cut back, 4 bases at V and 1 base at J, with 9 bases in the middle. This CDR3 has 14 amino acids. For the CDR3, the DNA is TGTGCCAGCAGCTCACGGACGGGCACAGATACGCAGTATTTT. Translating gives CASSSRTGTDTQYF.

This clonotype appeared a few times. The J gene is TRBJ1-6, the V gene TRBV28; TRBD1 agrees at 8 bases. V shed 7 bases and J 9 bases; nucleotides not matched to a gene: 11. In germline, CDR1 is MDHEN, CDR2 SYDVKM. This CDR3 comprises 15 residues. The CDR3 spells CASKSPGQGASPLHF. The DNA of the CDR3 is TGTGCCAGCAAGTCTCCCGGGCAGGGGGCTTCACCCCTCCACTTT.

Many counts were recorded for this clonotype. The V and J genes are TRBV7-2 and TRBJ2-1; D not certain. This CDR3 has 14 residues. Trimming took off 5 bases at V and 8 bases at J, with 16 bases between the two ends. Germline V gene data show CDR1 as SGHTA and CDR2 as FQGNSA. The CDR3 here is CASSQSPPSHEQFF. In DNA, the CDR3 is TGTGCCAGCAGCCAGTCCCCACCAAGTCATGAGCAGTTCTTC.

In this sample, this clonotype turned up once. One end of the junction varies from germline; a read error may be responsible. This sequence joins TRBV29-1 and TRBJ2-1; 11 nucleotides line up with TRBD1. The CDR3 length is 16 residues. Germline V gives CDR1 SQVTM, CDR2 ANQGSEA. DNA for the CDR3: TGCAGCGTCTCGCCAACCCGGGACAGGGGGTACAATAAGCAGTTCTTC. This codes for CSVSPTRDRGYNKQFF.

V is TRBV7-2 and J is TRBJ2-3; D tentatively fits TRBD1 or TRBD2 (5 bases each). Trimming cost V 2 bases and J 4 bases, with 13 bases left between them. This CDR3 is built from 15 residues. Looked up from germline, CDR1 is SGHTA and CDR2 is FQGNSA. CDR3 protein: CASSLLWGIPDTQYF. CDR3 in DNA: TGTGCCAGCAGCTTATTGTGGGGGATACCAGATACGCAGTATTTT.

Ten or more counts support this clonotype. This chain's CDR3 is CASSLDFETQYF. As DNA, the CDR3 is TGTGCCAGCAGCTTGGATTTTGAGACCCAGTACTTC. This chain links TRBV5-6 with TRBJ2-5; no firm D call. V lost 0 bases and J 5 bases, leaving 5 bases between the germline ends. Germline V gene lookup returns CDR1 SGHDT and CDR2 YYEEEE. CDR3 size: 12 residues.

This chain connects TRBV4-1 to TRBJ2-7, with 9 bases fitting TRBD1. The germline gives CDR1 MGHRA, CDR2 YSYEKL. The V segment lost 3 bases and the J segment 5 bases; nucleotides outside the gene matches: 8. The CDR3 loop spans 15 amino acids. The CDR3 nucleotides read TGCGCCAGCAGCCAGGGGCCGGGGGACAGGGACGAGCAGTACTTC. This gives the protein CASSQGPGDRDEQYF.

Worth noting for this clonotype: A much larger clone lies a single base off, so this may be a read error. The chain uses TRBV11-2 and TRBJ2-4, with TRBD2 identical over 10 bases. The CDR3 covers 15 residues. The germline V gene has CDR1 SGHAT and CDR2 FQNNGV. V dropped 8 bases and J dropped 6; count of bases not matched to a gene: 10. CDR3 sequence (DNA): TGTGCCAGCCGAACAAGCGGGAGGGGGGGAAACATTCAGTACTTC. Translation: CASRTSGRGGNIQYF.

The chain is built from TRBV6-5 and TRBJ2-3; D remains unclear. CDR1 MNHEY and CDR2 SVGAGI come from the germline V gene. This CDR3 contains 15 residues. V lost 0 bases and J lost 3, with 10 bases in between. The CDR3: CASSYSAMGTDTQYF. The CDR3 nucleotides are TGTGCCAGCAGTTACTCGGCCATGGGTACAGATACGCAGTATTTT.

The chain carries TRBV20-1 and TRBJ2-3; D could derive from TRBD1 or TRBD2 (6 bases each). Germline V gene data show CDR1 as DFQATT and CDR2 as SNEGSKA (reference sequence). This CDR3 has 19 residues. V lost 0 bases and J lost 2, with 24 bases in between. CDR3 bases: TGCAGTGCTAGAGATCGGGGGCAGGGCTCAGGAGTCGTCACAGATACGCAGTATTTT. Amino acid sequence: CSARDRGQGSGVVTDTQYF.

This clonotype was seen ten or more times. As DNA, the CDR3 is TGCGCCAGCAAGGGGGACGGATTCGGACTAGCGGGAGTCGCTCGCACAGATACGCAGTATTTT. Translation gives CASKGDGFGLAGVARTDTQYF. The chain uses TRBV4-1 and TRBJ2-3, with 13 bases matching TRBD2. The V segment lost 7 bases and the J segment 1 base; nucleotides outside the gene matches: 20. The CDR3 extends over 21 amino acids. Germline V gene data show CDR1 as MGHRA and CDR2 as YSYEKL.

J is TRBJ2-7 and V is TRBV12-3 or TRBV12-4; 8 positions match TRBD1. V trimming: 2 bases; J trimming: 2 bases; junction bases outside the gene matches: 8. There are 16 residues in the CDR3. In DNA form, the CDR3 reads TGTGCCAGCAGTTTAAGGGGGACAGGTAGACCCTACGAGCAGTACTTC. Residues: CASSLRGTGRPYEQYF.

J is TRBJ1-2 and V is TRBV29-1; D uncertain. The CDR3 is 11 residues long. Trimming cost V 3 bases and J 8 bases, with 10 bases left between them. Germline CDR1 is SQVTM and CDR2 is ANQGSEA. This CDR3 is CSVEKGIGYTF. In DNA form, the CDR3 reads TGCAGCGTTGAGAAGGGAATCGGCTACACCTTC.

This clonotype has at least ten counts. The rearrangement links TRBV5-1 to TRBJ2-3; 11 bases match TRBD2. With 4 bases clipped from V and 3 bases from J, the junction kept 10 bases outside the gene matches. This CDR3 contains 17 residues. Looked up from germline, CDR1 is SGHRS and CDR2 is YFSETQ. The CDR3 protein is CASSHRSRTSGTDTQYF. CDR3 bases: TGCGCCAGCAGCCATAGAAGCCGGACTAGCGGGACAGATACGCAGTATTTT. Drawing the rest from reference TRBV5-1 and TRBJ2-3, the complete variable domain is KAGVTQTPRYLIKTRGQQVTLSCSPISGHRSVSWYQQTPGQGLQFLFEYFSETQRNKGNFPGRFSGRQFSNSRSEMNVSTLELGDSALYLCASSHRSRTSGTDTQYFGPGTRLTVL.

This clonotype occurred many times. The rearrangement uses TRBV7-9 and TRBJ2-1; D unresolved. Trimming removed 3 bases at V and 7 bases at J, with 7 bases between. The CDR3 extends over 12 amino acids. The germline CDR1 and CDR2 sequences are SEHNR and FQNEAQ (reference sequence). The CDR3 here is CASSFGKNEQFF. In DNA form, the CDR3 reads TGTGCCAGCAGCTTTGGGAAAAATGAGCAGTTCTTC.

The table lists this clonotype with many counts. V gene TRBV7-9 combines with J gene TRBJ2-1; D might be TRBD1 or TRBD2, each matching 5 bases. V lost 5 bases and J 6 bases, leaving 11 bases between the germline ends. This CDR3 comprises 13 residues. The germline V gene has CDR1 SEHNR and CDR2 FQNEAQ (reference sequence). CDR3 bases: TGTGCCAGCAGCGGGGGACGTCTCAATGAGCAGTTCTTC. Its protein product is CASSGGRLNEQFF.

This clonotype was detected many times. V gene TRBV4-2 combines with J gene TRBJ2-5, with 7 bases identical to TRBD2. Germline assignment: CDR1 LGHNA and CDR2 YNFKEQ. V lost 0 bases to trimming and J lost 5 bases; unmatched junction nucleotides: 9. CDR3 size: 16 residues. The CDR3 sequence: CASSQEGPGGEETQYF. The CDR3 bases are TGTGCCAGCAGCCAAGAGGGCCCGGGGGGAGAGGAGACCCAGTACTTC.

In this sample, this clonotype turned up a few times. This chain connects TRBV20-1 to TRBJ2-1; D might be TRBD2 (6 bases). This CDR3 is built from 15 residues. V lost 0 bases, J lost 2 bases, and 11 bases lay in between. Germline values: CDR1 DFQATT, CDR2 SNEGSKA (reference sequence). CDR3 bases: TGCAGTGCTAGAGATGGGGGGAACCCCTACAATGAGCAGTTCTTC. It codes for CSARDGGNPYNEQFF.

This clonotype was seen at least ten times. The J gene is TRBJ2-1, the V gene TRBV4-1; TRBD2 agrees at 13 bases. Germline loops: CDR1 MGHRA, CDR2 YSYEKL. This CDR3 contains 16 residues. V shed 0 bases and J 9 bases; nucleotides not matched to a gene: 5. CDR3 nucleotide sequence: TGCGCCAGCAGCCAAGAGTTGGGACTAGCGGGAAGTGAGCAGTTCTTC. It is translated as CASSQELGLAGSEQFF.

Ten or more counts support this clonotype. The rearrangement uses TRBV7-8 and TRBJ1-1; D unclear. This CDR3 has 16 residues. From germline, CDR1 is SGHVS and CDR2 FQNEAQ. V gave up 0 bases and J gave up 5 bases, with 16 bases separating them. The CDR3 nucleotides are TGTGCCAGCAGCTTAGCCAACGCCCGCCTGGAGACTGAAGCTTTCTTT. Amino acid sequence: CASSLANARLETEAFF.

In this sample, this clonotype turned up once. The chain employs TRBV5-1 and TRBJ2-4; D call uncertain. V dropped 4 bases and J dropped 0 bases, with 8 bases sitting between them. The CDR3 is 14 amino acids. CDR1 SGHRS and CDR2 YFSETQ come from the germline V gene. CDR3 coding DNA: TGCGCCAGCAGCCCGGGCAAAGCCAAAAACATTCAGTACTTC. It codes for CASSPGKAKNIQYF.

This clonotype was seen a few times. This chain links TRBV3-1 with TRBJ2-2; D is unclear. The CDR3 loop spans 17 amino acids. The ends were cut back, 1 base at V and 7 bases at J, with 19 bases in the middle. Per germline, CDR1 LGHDT and CDR2 YNNKEL (reference sequence). The CDR3 DNA sequence: TGTGCCAGCAGCCAAGTCTCCCGGAGAAGGGTGAACGGGGAGCTGTTTTTT. Its protein product is CASSQVSRRRVNGELFF.

This clonotype occurred many times. The chain is built from TRBV3-1 and TRBJ1-2; 7 nucleotides align to TRBD1. Trimming cost V 0 bases and J 4 bases; bases outside gene matches: 2. Germline loops: CDR1 LGHDT, CDR2 YNNKEL (reference sequence). The CDR3 has 14 residues. The CDR3 is CASSQDRGGYGYTF. In DNA form, the CDR3 reads TGTGCCAGCAGCCAAGACAGGGGGGGCTATGGCTACACCTTC.

This clonotype appeared many times. In DNA form, the CDR3 reads TGTGCCAGCAGCCCACCCGCCAGGGGGACTGAAGCTTTCTTT. It is translated as CASSPPARGTEAFF. The V gene is TRBV28, the J gene TRBJ1-1; 7 bases line up with TRBD1. The CDR3 is 14 residues long. V was pared by 6 bases and J by 5 bases, with 9 bases of the junction left unmatched. Per germline, CDR1 MDHEN and CDR2 SYDVKM.

This chain joins TRBV6-4 and TRBJ2-3; 11 bases are shared with TRBD2. CDR3 size: 16 residues. With V trimmed by 2 bases and J by 4 bases, 5 bases remained unmatched. Germline CDR1 is MRHNA and CDR2 is SNTAGT. The DNA of the CDR3 is TGTGCCAGCAGTGACCCTAGCGGGGGGAGTCCAGATACGCAGTATTTT. It is translated as CASSDPSGGSPDTQYF.

This clonotype has ten or more counts. V usage is TRBV7-2 and J usage is TRBJ2-3; 8 bases are shared with TRBD2. J was trimmed by 4 bases and V by 1 base; bases with no gene match: 1. Germline V gene data show CDR1 as SGHTA and CDR2 as FQGNSA. The CDR3 covers 14 residues. This chain's CDR3 is CASSLGGRPDTQYF. The CDR3 DNA reads TGTGCCAGCAGCTTAGGCGGGAGGCCAGATACGCAGTATTTT.